This T cell receptor beta chain was sequenced in a study of blood T cell repertoires in COVID-19. Study-wide background: Material from acute and convalescent COVID-19 was sourced from the United States, Italy and Spain.

In this sample, this clone turned up once. Using immunoSEQ multiplex PCR, the repertoire was profiled, and TCRdb retains in-frame clones only, with some absent. The sample holds 100,000 to 150,000 clones, about 81% seen once. The material sequenced was peripheral blood. This TCR was recovered from a woman aged 45-59 years with acute or convalescent COVID-19.

CDR3 in DNA: TGTGCCAGCAGCAAACACGGAGCCACTGAAGCTTTCTTT. This sequence encodes CASSKHGATEAFF. The chain is built from TRBV12-3 or TRBV12-4 and TRBJ1-1; D is undetermined. CDR3 length: 13 amino acids. V was cut by 6 bases and J by 4 bases, with 12 bases left in between.